Presented here are 4 T cell receptor beta chains from one specimen sequenced in a study of sequential checkpoint blockade in melanoma. Profiling relied on immunoSEQ multiplex PCR, and the TCRdb table lists in-frame clones only, not all of them. The profile shows fewer than 4,500 clones, 45% to 65% of them singletons. Treatment noted: randomized to nivolumab then ipilimumab (arm A) or the reverse (arm B). The specimen comprised CD8+ T cells sorted from blood (inferred from file names), sampled from a patient given nivolumab and ipilimumab in sequence. The receptors stem from a human patient with melanoma. Some clones in this sample may be carry-over from other donors' samples.

CDR3 bases: TGTGCCAGCAGTTTCTCTAGGGACAGTCCCTCCTACGAGCAGTACTTC. It is translated as CASSFSRDSPSYEQYF. The chain uses TRBV6-6 and TRBJ2-7; 7 nucleotides match TRBD1. The V gene's germline CDR1 is MNHNY and CDR2 SVGAGI (reference sequence). After removal of 4 bases from V and 0 bases from J, the junction contained 9 bases not matched to a gene. This CDR3 is 16 amino acids long.

This clone has only a few counts. The chain employs TRBV5-1 and TRBJ2-3; 13 nucleotides align to TRBD2. Germline trimming cut 3 bases from V and 6 bases from J; bases unmatched to any gene: 10. The germline V gene has CDR1 SGHRS and CDR2 YFSETQ. The CDR3 has 17 amino acids. The CDR3 bases are TGCGCCAGCAGCTCTAGACTAGCGGGGGGCCGGTTGGATACGCAGTATTTT. Amino acids: CASSSRLAGGRLDTQYF.

By sample fraction, this clone is large. This chain connects TRBV19 to TRBJ2-7, with 9 bases aligning to TRBD1. Germline V gene sequence: CDR1 LNHDA, CDR2 SQIVND (reference sequence). V gave up 4 bases and J gave up 4 bases; unmatched junction bases: 11. The CDR3 is made up of 16 amino acids. As DNA, the CDR3 is TGTGCCAGTAGTACAACCACCCGGGACAGGGAATACGAGCAGTACTTC. Amino acid sequence: CASSTTTRDREYEQYF.

The CDR3 protein is CASSSGQGLTYNEQFF. The CDR3 DNA follows: TGTGCCAGCAGTTCCGGACAGGGGCTTACCTACAATGAGCAGTTCTTC. This chain links TRBV6-6 with TRBJ2-1, with 9 nucleotides matching TRBD1. CDR1 MNHNY and CDR2 SVGAGI come from the germline V gene (reference sequence). V lost 4 bases to trimming and J lost 2 bases; unmatched junction nucleotides: 6. The CDR3 length is 16 residues.